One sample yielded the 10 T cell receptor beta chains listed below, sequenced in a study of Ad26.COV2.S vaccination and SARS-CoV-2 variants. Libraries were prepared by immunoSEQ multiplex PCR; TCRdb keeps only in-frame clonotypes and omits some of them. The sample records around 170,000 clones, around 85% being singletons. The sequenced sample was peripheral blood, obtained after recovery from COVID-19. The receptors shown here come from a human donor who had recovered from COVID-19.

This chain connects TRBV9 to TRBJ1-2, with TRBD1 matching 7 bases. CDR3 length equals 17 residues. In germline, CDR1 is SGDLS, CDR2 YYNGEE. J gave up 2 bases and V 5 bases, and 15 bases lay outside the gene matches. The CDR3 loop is CASSYRDSTLPNYGYTF. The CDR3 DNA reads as TGTGCCAGCAGTTACCGGGACAGCACTCTACCGAACTATGGCTACACCTTC.

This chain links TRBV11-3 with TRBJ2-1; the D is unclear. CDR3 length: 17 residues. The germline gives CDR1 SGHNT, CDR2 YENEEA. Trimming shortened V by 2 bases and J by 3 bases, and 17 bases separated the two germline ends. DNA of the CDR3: TGTGCCAGCAGCTTAACATCTTTCGCTGGAGTCTACAATGAGCAGTTCTTC. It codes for CASSLTSFAGVYNEQFF.

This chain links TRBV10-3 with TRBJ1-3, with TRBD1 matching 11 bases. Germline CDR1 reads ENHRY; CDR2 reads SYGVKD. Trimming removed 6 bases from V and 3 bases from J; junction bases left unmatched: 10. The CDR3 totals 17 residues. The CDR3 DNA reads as TGTGCCATCAGGGCAACGGGACAGGGGGTGCTTGGAAACACCATATATTTT. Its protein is CAIRATGQGVLGNTIYF.

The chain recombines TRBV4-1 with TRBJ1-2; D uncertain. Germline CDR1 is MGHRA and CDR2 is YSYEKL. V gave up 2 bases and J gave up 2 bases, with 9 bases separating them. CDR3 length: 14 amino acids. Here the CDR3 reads CASSQPDRNYGYTF. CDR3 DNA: TGCGCCAGCAGCCAACCGGATAGGAACTATGGCTACACCTTC.

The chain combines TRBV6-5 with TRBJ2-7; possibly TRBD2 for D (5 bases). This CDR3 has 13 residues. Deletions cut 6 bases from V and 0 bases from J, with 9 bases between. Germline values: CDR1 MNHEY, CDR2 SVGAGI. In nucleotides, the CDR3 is TGTGCCAGCAGGGACGGGATCTCCTACGAGCAGTACTTC. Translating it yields CASRDGISYEQYF.

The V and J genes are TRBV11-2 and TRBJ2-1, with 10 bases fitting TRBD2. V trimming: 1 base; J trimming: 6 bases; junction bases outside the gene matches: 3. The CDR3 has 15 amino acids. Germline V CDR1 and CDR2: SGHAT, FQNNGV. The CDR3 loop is CASSLGSSGSNEQFF. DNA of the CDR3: TGTGCCAGCAGCTTAGGGTCTAGCGGGAGCAATGAGCAGTTCTTC.

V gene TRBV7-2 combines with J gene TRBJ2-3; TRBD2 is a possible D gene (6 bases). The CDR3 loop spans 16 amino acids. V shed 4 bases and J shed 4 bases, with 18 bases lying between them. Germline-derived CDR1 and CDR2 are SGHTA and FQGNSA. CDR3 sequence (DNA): TGTGCCAGCAGCTCCTGGGCGGGAATAACAGCAGATACGCAGTATTTT. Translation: CASSSWAGITADTQYF.

The CDR3 spells CASSERTSGRTTQYF. CDR3 nucleotide sequence: TGTGCCAGCAGTGAACGGACTAGCGGGAGAACTACGCAGTATTTT. The chain joins TRBV25-1 to TRBJ2-3; 13 bases are a match to TRBD2. Trimming at V came to 2 bases and at J to 8 bases, leaving 4 bases not matched to a gene. Germline V gene lookup returns CDR1 MGHDK and CDR2 SYGVNS. This CDR3 has 15 amino acids.

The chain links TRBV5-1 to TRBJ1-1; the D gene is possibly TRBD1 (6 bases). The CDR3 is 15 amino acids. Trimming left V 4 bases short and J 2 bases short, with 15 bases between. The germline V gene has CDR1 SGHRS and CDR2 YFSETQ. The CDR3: CASSPLGADNTEAFF. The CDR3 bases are TGCGCCAGCAGCCCCCTGGGGGCCGATAACACTGAAGCTTTCTTT.

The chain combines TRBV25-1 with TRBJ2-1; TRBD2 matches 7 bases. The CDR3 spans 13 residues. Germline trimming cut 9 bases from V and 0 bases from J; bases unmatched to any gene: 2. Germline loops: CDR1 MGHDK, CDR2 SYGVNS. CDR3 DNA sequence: TGTGCCAGTGGCGGGGGCTCCTACAATGAGCAGTTCTTC. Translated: CASGGGSYNEQFF. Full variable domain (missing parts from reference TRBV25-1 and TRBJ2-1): EADIYQTPRYLVIGTGKKITLECSQTMGHDKMYWYQQDPGMELHLIHYSYGVNSTEKGDLSSESTVSRIRTEHFPLTLESARPSHTSQYLCASGGGSYNEQFFGPGTRLTVL.